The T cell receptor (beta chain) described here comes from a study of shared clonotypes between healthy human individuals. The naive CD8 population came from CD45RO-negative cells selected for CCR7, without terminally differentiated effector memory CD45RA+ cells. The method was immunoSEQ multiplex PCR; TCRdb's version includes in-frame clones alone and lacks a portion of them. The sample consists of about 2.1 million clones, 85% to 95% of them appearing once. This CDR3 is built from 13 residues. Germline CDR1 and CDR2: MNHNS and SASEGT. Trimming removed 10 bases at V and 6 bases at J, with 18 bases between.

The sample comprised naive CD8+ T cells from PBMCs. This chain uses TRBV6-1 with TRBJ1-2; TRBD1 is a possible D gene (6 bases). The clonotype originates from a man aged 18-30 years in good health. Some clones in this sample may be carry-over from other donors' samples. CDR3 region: CATGLRGRNGYTF. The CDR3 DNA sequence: TGTGCCACCGGATTGAGGGGGAGAAATGGCTACACCTTC.